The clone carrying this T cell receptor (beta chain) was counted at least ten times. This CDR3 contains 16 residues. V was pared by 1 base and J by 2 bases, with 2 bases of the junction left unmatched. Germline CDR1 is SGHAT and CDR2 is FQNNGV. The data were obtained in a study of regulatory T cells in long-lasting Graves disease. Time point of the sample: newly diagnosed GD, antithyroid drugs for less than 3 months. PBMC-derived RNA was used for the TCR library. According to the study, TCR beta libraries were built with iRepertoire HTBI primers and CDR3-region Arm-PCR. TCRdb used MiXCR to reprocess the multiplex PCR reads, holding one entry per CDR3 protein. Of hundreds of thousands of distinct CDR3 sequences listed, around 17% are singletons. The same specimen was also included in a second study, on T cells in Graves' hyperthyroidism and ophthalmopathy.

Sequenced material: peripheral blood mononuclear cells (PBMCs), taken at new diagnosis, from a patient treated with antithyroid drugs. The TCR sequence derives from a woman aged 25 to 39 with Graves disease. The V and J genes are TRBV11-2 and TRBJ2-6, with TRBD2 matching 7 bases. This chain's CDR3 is CASSLVGGAGANVLTF. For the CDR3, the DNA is TGTGCCAGCAGCTTAGTGGGGGGGGCTGGGGCCAACGTCCTGACTTTC.